Reported below is one TCR beta chain. This clonotype came up many times. Its antigen remains unidentified. It has no much larger one-base neighbor in the sample; base qualities were not kept. PBMCs were isolated by Ficoll-Paque density gradient centrifugation. Its CDR3 holds 14 amino acids, cysteine through phenylalanine. The entry retains the CDR3 DNA only, 42 bases that are in frame from base 1. The germline V gene (reference sequence) sets CDR1 to SEHNR and CDR2 to FQNEAQ. The junction carries 7 bases between V and J, which are trimmed by 1 base and 2 bases respectively. The instrument was an Illumina NovaSeq 6000. TCRalpha and TCRbeta cDNA libraries were constructed by 5'RACE with constant-segment primers, with sample barcodes and unique molecular identifiers being introduced. RNA was extracted from every sample with Trizol reagent. Amplification of the libraries took two PCR steps, and the second step added a second sample barcode plus Illumina TruSeq adapters. Libraries were sequenced on an Illumina NovaSeq with 2 x 150 bp paired-end reads. Processing in the source paper ran as follows. Reads were demultiplexed and collapsed into UMI-guided consensus sequences with migec v1.2.7. Using mixcr v2.1.11, UMI consensuses were aligned to TRA and TRB V and J templates and then assembled into clonotypes. Expanded or contracted clonotypes were those called significant by both edgeR and NoisET, with noise models trained on biological replicates. edgeR calls used a false discovery rate-adjusted p below 0.01 and a log2 fold-change threshold of 1. As an exploratory analysis of dynamics, max-normalized trajectories of the 1000 most abundant clonotypes were examined with PCA combined with hierarchical clustering. Separately sequenced CD4+ and CD8+ repertoires were used to assign the CD4 or CD8 phenotype of responding clones. In TCRdb, the public reads were trimmed at Q25 with fastp and aligned with MiXCR, with productive beta chains retained. Each CDR3 protein appears once, grouped with its most common genes and DNA. Clone size and V and J calls follow TCRdb, not the original study. The sample table shows some 48,000 distinct CDR3 sequences, and around 10% are seen once. The ten largest clones take up about 24% of the sample.

The record originates from a study of T-cell memory formation after mild COVID-19 (dated by TCRdb to the early 2020s). Describing the broader study: TCR sequence clusters from the two donors were found to be largely donor specific. The cohort was made up of two young adult volunteers, one female and one male, who were previously healthy. In two donors, T-cell clones that expanded and contracted after mild COVID-19 were followed by sequencing TCRalpha and TCRbeta repertoires longitudinally. Beyond this particular receptor, the publication reports: Some responding clones were detected in pre-infection memory, suggesting pre-existing cross-reactive memory T cells joined the SARS-CoV-2 response. From day 15 to 85, contracting clones showed balanced CD4/CD8 phenotypes, whereas a second wave of clones that expanded from day 15 to 37 leaned towards CD4+. The study covered only two mild cases, and larger cohorts including severe cases with pre-infection samples were considered necessary. Whether the second-wave clones peaking on day 37 were SARS-CoV-2 specific was not confirmed. Contracting CD4+ clones were located mainly in the CM and EM memory subsets, whereas CD8+ clones were found to be enriched in EMRA.

The source is a young man who had mild COVID-19 (a few samples of this study predate the infection). The sample titles of this study are shuffled in the database, so cell type and time point are left out; the donor was told from shared clones. Sequencing used PBMCs or a T cell subset sorted from them (not recorded which). The sequence is built from TRBV7-9 and TRBJ2-3; confidence is insufficient to name the D gene. In nucleotides, the sequence is TGTGCCAGCAGCTTAGTTTTTATCACAGATACGCAGTATTTT. The resulting protein is CASSLVFITDTQYF. This CDR3, with the reference TRBV7-9 and TRBJ2-3 proteins standing in past its ends, gives the full variable domain DTGVSQNPRHKITKRGQNVTFRCDPISEHNRLYWYRQTLGQGPEFLTYFQNEAQLEKSRLLSDRFSAERPKGSFSTLEIQRTEQGDSAMYLCASSLVFITDTQYFGPGTRLTVL.